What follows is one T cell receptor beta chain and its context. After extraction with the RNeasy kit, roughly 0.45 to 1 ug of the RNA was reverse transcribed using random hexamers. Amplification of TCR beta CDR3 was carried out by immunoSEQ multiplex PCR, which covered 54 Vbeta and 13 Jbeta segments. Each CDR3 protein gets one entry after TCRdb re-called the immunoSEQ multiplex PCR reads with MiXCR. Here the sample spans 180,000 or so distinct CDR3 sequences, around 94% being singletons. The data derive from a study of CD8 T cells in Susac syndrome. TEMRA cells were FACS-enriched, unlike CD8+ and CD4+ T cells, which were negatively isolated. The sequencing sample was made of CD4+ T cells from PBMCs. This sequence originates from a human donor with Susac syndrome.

DNA for the CDR3: TGTGCCAGCTCACCCGACTGGAACCTCTACAATGAGCAGTTCTTC. Translation: CASSPDWNLYNEQFF. The rearrangement uses TRBV18 and TRBJ2-1; D unclear. Germline values: CDR1 KGHSH, CDR2 LQKENI. The CDR3 has 15 residues. V was trimmed by 3 bases and J by 3 bases, leaving 12 bases between them.